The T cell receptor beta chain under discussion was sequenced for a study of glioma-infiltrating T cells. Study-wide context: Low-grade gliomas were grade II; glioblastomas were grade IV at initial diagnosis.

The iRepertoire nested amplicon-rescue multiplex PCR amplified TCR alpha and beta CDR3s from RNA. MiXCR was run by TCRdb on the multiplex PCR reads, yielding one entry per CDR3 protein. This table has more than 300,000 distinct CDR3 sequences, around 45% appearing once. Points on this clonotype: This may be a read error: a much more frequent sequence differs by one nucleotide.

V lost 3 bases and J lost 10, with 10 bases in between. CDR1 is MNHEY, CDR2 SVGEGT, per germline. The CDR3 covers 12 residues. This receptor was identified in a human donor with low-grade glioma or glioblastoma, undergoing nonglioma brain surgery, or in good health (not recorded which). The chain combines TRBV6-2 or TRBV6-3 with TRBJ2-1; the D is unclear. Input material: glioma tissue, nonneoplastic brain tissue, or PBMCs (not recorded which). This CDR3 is CASSYWGYEQFF. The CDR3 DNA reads TGTGCCAGCAGTTATTGGGGTTACGAGCAGTTCTTC.